One and the same sample provided the 23 T cell receptor beta chains below, sequenced in a study of T cells after yellow fever vaccination. TCRdb re-called the 5' RACE reads through MiXCR, storing one row per CDR3 protein. The sample carries 250,000 to 400,000 distinct CDR3 sequences, approximately 4% recorded once. Sequencing was performed on PBMCs, taken 5 days after the yellow fever booster vaccination. The receptors were sampled from a young man who received the YFV17D yellow fever vaccine.

This chain joins TRBV5-4 and TRBJ2-2; D remains unclear. This CDR3 spans 14 amino acids. V lost 2 bases and J 1 base, leaving 6 bases between the germline ends. Per the germline V gene, CDR1 is SGHNT and CDR2 is YYREEE (reference sequence). The DNA for the CDR3 is TGTGCCAGCAGCTTCAAACAGAACACCGGGGAGCTGTTTTTT. Residues: CASSFKQNTGELFF.

There are many counts of this clonotype. The rearrangement joins TRBV11-1 to TRBJ2-7; 9 bases fit TRBD1. Unmatched junction bases numbered 6, after V lost 5 bases and J lost 4 bases. The germline CDR1 and CDR2 sequences are SGHAT and FQDESV (reference sequence). The CDR3 spans 14 residues. The CDR3 is CASSPGTGIYEQYV. The CDR3 DNA sequence: TGTGCCAGCAGCCCCGGGACAGGGATTTACGAGCAGTACGTC.

A few counts support this clonotype. V gene TRBV28 combines with J gene TRBJ2-5; D uncertain. CDR3 size: 14 residues. Trimming removed 6 bases from V and 2 bases from J, with 13 bases in between. The V gene's germline CDR1 is MDHEN and CDR2 SYDVKM. CDR3 residues: CASSSGSIQETQYF. In DNA, the CDR3 is TGTGCCAGCAGCTCAGGTTCTATTCAAGAGACCCAGTACTTC.

This clonotype was recorded a few times. The rearrangement links TRBV7-2 to TRBJ2-3; 9 nucleotides line up with TRBD2. CDR1 is SGHTA, CDR2 FQGNSA, per germline. V lost 4 bases to trimming and J lost 3 bases; unmatched junction nucleotides: 8. The CDR3 is 16 residues long. CDR3 DNA sequence: TGTGCCAGCAGCTGGACTAGCGCGTTTGAGACAGATACGCAGTATTTT. It is translated as CASSWTSAFETDTQYF. Variable domain in full (rest from reference TRBV7-2 and TRBJ2-3): GAGVSQSPSNKVTEKGKDVELRCDPISGHTALYWYRQSLGQGLEFLIYFQGNSAPDKSGLPSDRFSAERTGGSVSTLTIQRTQQEDSAVYLCASSWTSAFETDTQYFGPGTRLTVL.

The V gene is TRBV4-3, the J gene TRBJ1-1; no reliable D call. The CDR3 consists of 14 residues. V lost 0 bases, J lost 4 bases, and 9 bases lay in between. The germline CDR1 and CDR2 sequences are LGHNA and YSLEER. CDR3 sequence (DNA): TGCGCCAGCAGCCAAGAGGCACAGAGCACTGAAGCTTTCTTT. Translated, it gives CASSQEAQSTEAFF.

Many counts were recorded for this clonotype. The chain combines TRBV5-1 with TRBJ1-6, with D hard to call. V was shortened by 0 bases and J by 2 bases, with 6 bases between the two germline ends. Germline V gives CDR1 SGHRS, CDR2 YFSETQ. This CDR3 is built from 15 residues. CDR3 region: CASSLEQTYNSPLHF. DNA of the CDR3: TGCGCCAGCAGCTTGGAGCAGACCTATAATTCACCCCTCCACTTT.

This clonotype was counted a few times. The DNA of the CDR3 is TGCAGCGTCCGACCCCCAGAAGAGACCCAGTACTTC. Translating it yields CSVRPPEETQYF. The chain carries TRBV29-1 and TRBJ2-5; D ambiguous. CDR1 SQVTM and CDR2 ANQGSEA come from the germline V gene. The V end was cut by 6 bases, the J end by 3 bases, with 11 bases between. The CDR3 loop spans 12 amino acids.

This chain links TRBV24-1 with TRBJ1-5; D unresolved. V was clipped by 5 bases and J by 2 bases, with 9 bases between them. Looked up from germline, CDR1 is KGHDR and CDR2 is SFDVKD. CDR3 length: 14 residues. CDR3 DNA sequence: TGTGCCACCAGTGCCCCCGACGGCAATCAGCCCCAGCATTTT. This encodes CATSAPDGNQPQHF.

This clonotype was observed a handful of times. The CDR3 loop is CASSLSNTAKSSYNSPLHF. For the CDR3, the DNA is TGTGCCAGCAGTTTAAGTAACACGGCGAAAAGCTCCTATAATTCACCCCTCCACTTT. The chain employs TRBV28 and TRBJ1-6, with D unresolved. The CDR3 is made up of 19 amino acids. Germline V lookup: CDR1 MDHEN, CDR2 SYDVKM. The V end was cut by 2 bases, the J end by 0 bases, with 17 bases between.

The chain is built from TRBV5-1 and TRBJ2-7, with D possibly being TRBD2 (5 bases). This CDR3 spans 12 amino acids. The germline CDR1 and CDR2 sequences are SGHRS and YFSETQ. Trimming cost V 7 bases and J 2 bases, with 10 bases left between them. Here the CDR3 reads CASGESPYEQYF. The CDR3 DNA reads as TGCGCCAGCGGGGAGAGTCCCTACGAGCAGTACTTC.

This clonotype was observed a few times. This chain links TRBV30 with TRBJ2-7; D remains unclear. This CDR3 is 11 amino acids long. The germline gives CDR1 GTSNPN, CDR2 SVGIG (reference sequence). The germline V and J ends were trimmed by 2 bases and 5 bases, with 7 bases remaining between them. CDR3 in DNA: TGTGCCTGGAGTTCCGGTCACGAGCAGTACTTC. This codes for CAWSSGHEQYF. Drawing the rest from reference TRBV30 and TRBJ2-7, the complete variable domain is SQTIHQWPATLVQPVGSPLSLECTVEGTSNPNLYWYRQAAGRGLQLLFYSVGIGQISSEVPQNLSASRPQDRQFILSSKKLLLSDSGFYLCAWSSGHEQYFGPGTRLTVT.

This clonotype was seen many times. J is TRBJ1-2 and V is TRBV7-2; TRBD1 is a possible D gene (5 bases). V was shortened by 7 bases and J by 8 bases, with 17 bases between the two germline ends. Germline V gene data show CDR1 as SGHTA and CDR2 as FQGNSA. CDR3 size: 13 residues. The DNA for the CDR3 is TGTGCCAGCACAGTGAGCAGGGACGGCGGCTACACCTTC. This encodes CASTVSRDGGYTF. Supplemented by reference TRBV7-2 and TRBJ1-2, the full variable domain reads GAGVSQSPSNKVTEKGKDVELRCDPISGHTALYWYRQSLGQGLEFLIYFQGNSAPDKSGLPSDRFSAERTGGSVSTLTIQRTQQEDSAVYLCASTVSRDGGYTFGSGTRLTVV.

The V gene is TRBV4-1, the J gene TRBJ2-7; TRBD2 agrees at 11 bases. The ends lost 0 bases at V and 2 bases at J; junction bases unmatched: 6. This CDR3 is built from 17 residues. Germline CDR1 MGHRA, CDR2 YSYEKL. CDR3 DNA: TGCGCCAGCAGCCAAGAGGCTAGCGGGGGGTCCCCCTACGAGCAGTACTTC. This encodes CASSQEASGGSPYEQYF.

This chain uses TRBV20-1 with TRBJ2-3; 7 bases line up with TRBD2. The germline V gene encodes CDR1 DFQATT and CDR2 SNEGSKA (reference sequence). Losses at the gene ends were 5 bases for V and 0 bases for J; bases not matched to a gene: 2. The CDR3 is 13 residues long. The CDR3 reads CSAPGLSTDTQYF. The CDR3 DNA is TGCAGTGCTCCGGGACTAAGCACAGATACGCAGTATTTT.

The chain is built from TRBV7-2 and TRBJ2-1; 13 bases match TRBD2. CDR3 size: 17 residues. Unmatched junction bases numbered 3, after V lost 0 bases and J lost 4 bases. The germline CDR1 and CDR2 sequences are SGHTA and FQGNSA. The CDR3 DNA reads as TGTGCCAGCAGCTTAGCGACTAGCGGGGGGACTTACAATGAGCAGTTCTTC. It is translated as CASSLATSGGTYNEQFF.

This clonotype was seen many times. The chain combines TRBV21-1 with TRBJ2-2; the D call TRBD2 from the table was never checked on the DNA. TRBV21-1 is described as a pseudogene. The CDR3 is 19 amino acids. Here the CDR3 DNA reads TGTGCCAGCAGCAAATGCCCCCCCACTAGCGGGGGGCCCAACGGGGAGCTGTTTTTT. It specifies CASSKCPPTSGGPNGELFF.

This clonotype has ten or more counts. The V call is TRBV12-3 or TRBV12-4, the J call TRBJ2-2; no definite D call. The V end was cut by 3 bases, the J end by 6 bases, with 8 bases between. The length of the CDR3 is 13 residues. CDR3 nucleotide sequence: TGTGCCAGCAGTTTCGGCGGCGCCGGGGAGCTGTTTTTT. The encoded protein is CASSFGGAGELFF.

This clonotype was observed many times. The V and J genes are TRBV29-1 and TRBJ1-2; no firm D call. The germline V gene encodes CDR1 SQVTM and CDR2 ANQGSEA. The CDR3 has 13 amino acids. The V gene lost 5 bases and the J gene lost 2 bases, with 12 bases spanning the gap. Here the CDR3 DNA reads TGCAGCGTTCAGATGGGTCGCAACTATGGCTACACCTTC. Encoded protein: CSVQMGRNYGYTF.

The CDR3 here is CASSRTGSYEQYV. The CDR3 DNA reads as TGTGCCAGCAGCCGGACAGGGAGCTACGAGCAGTACGTC. The V gene is TRBV7-9, the J gene TRBJ2-7, with 8 bases lining up with TRBD1. The CDR3 consists of 13 residues. The V segment lost 5 bases and the J segment 3 bases; nucleotides outside the gene matches: 3. Per the germline V gene, CDR1 is SEHNR and CDR2 is FQNEAQ (reference sequence).

The V gene is TRBV20-1, the J gene TRBJ1-1, with 8 bases matching TRBD1. The germline CDR1 and CDR2 sequences are DFQATT and SNEGSKA (reference sequence). The CDR3 has 15 amino acids. Trimming cost V 2 bases and J 1 base; bases outside gene matches: 6. The CDR3 sequence is CSARHRQGRNTEAFF. For the CDR3, the DNA is TGCAGTGCTAGACATAGACAGGGGCGGAACACTGAAGCTTTCTTT.

This clonotype was detected only a few times. The J gene is TRBJ2-5, the V gene TRBV15; no clear D gene. CDR1 and CDR2 (germline): LNHNV, YYDKDF (reference sequence). The CDR3 is made up of 15 amino acids. V was trimmed by 3 bases and J by 5 bases, leaving 16 bases between them. The CDR3 sequence: CATSRGEERQETQYF. The CDR3 region has the DNA TGTGCCACCAGCAGGGGTGAGGAACGGCAGGAGACCCAGTACTTC.

This clonotype was recorded a few times. The V and J genes are TRBV29-1 and TRBJ1-1, with unresolved D. Germline assignment: CDR1 SQVTM and CDR2 ANQGSEA. The CDR3 has 9 amino acids. The V and J ends lost 4 bases and 6 bases respectively, with 3 bases between them. CDR3 in DNA: TGCAGCGTTGGACCTGAAGCTTTCTTT. Translated, it gives CSVGPEAFF.

The table lists this clonotype with a few counts. The chain links TRBV1 to TRBJ2-1; the D call of TRBD2 is as the table states it, not checked on the DNA. TRBV1 is reported as a pseudogene. The CDR3 has 15 amino acids. The CDR3 DNA reads TGCACCAGCAGCCAAGATAACAGGGAGGGCAATGAGCAGTTCTTC. Its protein is CTSSQDNREGNEQFF.